This is a list of T cell receptor beta chains from one sample in a study of shared clonotypes between healthy human individuals. TCRdb keeps only in-frame clones here, not all; method: immunoSEQ multiplex PCR. Of about 2.4 million clones listed, more than 90% are singletons. The sequencing input was naive CD4+ T cells sorted from blood. Receptor source: a man aged 18 to 35 in good health. Both conserved end residues are part of each CDR3. D genes are given only for firm matches. Size is stated for part of the rows, as once, few or many counts, or as a class when the clone is expanded.

V gene	D gene	J gene	clone size	CDR3 DNA	CDR3 protein
TRBV5-4	.	TRBJ2-7	.	TGTGCCAGCAGTCGTGGAGGGAGCTCCTACGAGCAGTACTTC	CASSRGGSSYEQYF
TRBV5-1	.	TRBJ2-5	.	TGCGCCAGCAGCCTCCCGGAAGAGACCCAGTACTTC	CASSLPEETQYF
TRBV5-1	TRBD2	TRBJ2-2	.	TGCGCCAGCAGCGGGACAAAGGAGGTAGCGGGGAGCACCGGGGAGCTGTTTTTT	CASSGTKEVAGSTGELFF
TRBV5-6	.	TRBJ1-6	.	TGTGCCAGCAGCTTACAGGGAAGAGAATCACCCCTCCACTTT	CASSLQGRESPLHF
TRBV12-5	.	TRBJ1-1	.	TGTGCTAGTGGCATCGGGACGATGAACACTGAAGCTTTCTTT	CASGIGTMNTEAFF
TRBV5-1	TRBD1	TRBJ1-1	.	TGCGCCAGCAGCTGGGAGGGACAGGGGGTTGCCACTGAAGCTTTCTTT	CASSWEGQGVATEAFF
TRBV30	.	TRBJ2-1	.	TGTGCCTGGACCCAGGCGGGACAGAGCTCCTACAATGAGCAGTTCTTC	CAWTQAGQSSYNEQFF
TRBV5-1	.	TRBJ2-3	.	TGCGCCAGCAGCCAGTCGGGCACAGATACGCAGTATTTT	CASSQSGTDTQYF
TRBV9	.	TRBJ2-3	.	TGTGCCAGCAGCGTAGCTTCAGGCACAGATACGCAGTATTTT	CASSVASGTDTQYF
TRBV5-1	TRBD1	TRBJ1-2	once	TGCGCCAGCAGCTCCCCTGACAGGGGTAATGGCTACACCTTC	CASSSPDRGNGYTF
TRBV9	.	TRBJ2-1	.	TGTGCCAGCAGCGCTAACTATGAGCAGTTCTTC	CASSANYEQFF
TRBV28	.	TRBJ1-1	.	TGTGCCAGCAGGTCGGGGGGCACTGAAGCTTTCTTT	CASRSGGTEAFF
TRBV11-2	.	TRBJ2-7	.	TGTGCCAGCAGCTTACTGCGTAGCTCCTACGAGCAGTACTTC	CASSLLRSSYEQYF
TRBV10-3	.	TRBJ1-3	.	TGTGCCATCAGTTCTGGAAACACCATATATTTT	CAISSGNTIYF
TRBV5-1	.	TRBJ1-1	.	TGCGCCAGCAGCTTGGCCGTGGGGGACACTGAAGCTTTCTTT	CASSLAVGDTEAFF
TRBV10-3	.	TRBJ1-1	.	TGTGCCACTTCAGTATATACTGAAGCTTTCTTT	CATSVYTEAFF
TRBV6-5	TRBD1	TRBJ2-7	.	TGTGCCAGCAGACTCCGGGACAGGGGGTACGAGCAGTACTTC	CASRLRDRGYEQYF
TRBV9	.	TRBJ2-5	.	TGTGCCAGCGGGTGGGTCAGTCGAGAGACCCAGTACTTC	CASGWVSRETQYF
TRBV4-3	.	TRBJ2-3	.	TGCGCCAGCAGCCAAGCGGCGGGATCCCCGGATACGCAGTATTTT	CASSQAAGSPDTQYF
TRBV5-1	TRBD1	TRBJ2-3	.	TGCGCCAGCAGCCCAGGGACAGGGGGCGTAGATACGCAGTATTTT	CASSPGTGGVDTQYF
TRBV5-1	TRBD1	TRBJ1-6	.	TGCGCCAGCAGCACCGGGACAGGGGCCTCACCCCTCCACTTT	CASSTGTGASPLHF
TRBV19	.	TRBJ2-7	.	TGTGCCAGTAGTAGGTGGGAGGCCTCCTACGAGCAGTACTTC	CASSRWEASYEQYF
TRBV27	TRBD1	TRBJ2-1	.	TGTGCCAGCAGCCCTCCAAATCGAGGGGGCCACCTTGAGTTCTTC	CASSPPNRGGHLEFF
TRBV5-4	TRBD1	TRBJ2-1	.	TGTGCCAGCAGCTTCGGACAGGGGGGCTACAATGAGCAGTTCTTC	CASSFGQGGYNEQFF
TRBV10-3	TRBD1	TRBJ2-6	.	TGTGCCATCACAGGGACAGGCTTATCTGGGGCCAACGTCCTGACTTTC	CAITGTGLSGANVLTF
TRBV18	.	TRBJ1-6	.	TGTGCCAGCTCAGGGTTCGAGCAGTCACCCCTCCACTTT	CASSGFEQSPLHF
TRBV6-1	TRBD1	TRBJ1-1	.	TGTGCCACTTCCGGGACAGGTGGTTTGCGAAACCCTTTCTTT	CATSGTGGLRNPFF
TRBV11-2	.	TRBJ2-5	.	TGTGCCAGCAGCTTGAGAGGAGAGACCCAGTACTTC	CASSLRGETQYF
TRBV29-1	TRBD1	TRBJ2-7	.	TGCAGCGTTTCTGACAGGGGGCTTCTCGAGCAGTACTTC	CSVSDRGLLEQYF
TRBV18	.	TRBJ1-1	.	TGTGCCAGCTCACCACCGGGTGCGGCGAACACTGAAGCTTTCTTT	CASSPPGAANTEAFF
TRBV5-1	TRBD1	TRBJ2-5	.	TGCGCCAGCCGGGACAGCCTCCAAGAGACCCAGTACTTC	CASRDSLQETQYF
TRBV7-8	.	TRBJ2-2	.	TGTGCCAGCAGCTTAGTCCCCGGCGCGGGAATCGGGGAGCTGTTTTTT	CASSLVPGAGIGELFF
TRBV5-1	TRBD1	TRBJ2-1	.	TGCGCCAGCAGCTTGTCCGGGACAGGGAATGAGCAGTTCTTC	CASSLSGTGNEQFF
TRBV5-6	.	TRBJ2-2	.	TGTGCCAGCAGCTTGGTGGGAGGCGGCACCGGGGAGCTGTTTTTT	CASSLVGGGTGELFF
TRBV5-1	.	TRBJ2-5	.	TGCGCCAGCAGCTTAGGGATACAAGAGACCCAGTACTTC	CASSLGIQETQYF
TRBV11-2	TRBD2	TRBJ2-7	.	TGTGCCAGCAGCCCTAGGACTAGCGGATACTACGAGCAGTACTTC	CASSPRTSGYYEQYF
TRBV4-1	.	TRBJ2-3	.	TGCGCCAGCAGCCAATCCGGGACCCCAGCAGATACGCAGTATTTT	CASSQSGTPADTQYF
TRBV11-2	.	TRBJ2-3	.	TGTGCCAGCAGCTCCCAGGGGGGTACGCAGTATTTT	CASSSQGGTQYF
TRBV7-9	TRBD1	TRBJ1-3	.	TGTGCCAGCAGCTTCTCAACCGGGACAGGGACCTCTGGAAACACCATATATTTT	CASSFSTGTGTSGNTIYF
TRBV2	.	TRBJ1-5	.	TGTGCCAGCAGTGCAGTTTATAGCAATCAGCCCCAGCATTTT	CASSAVYSNQPQHF
TRBV30	.	TRBJ2-3	.	TGTGCCTGGAGTGTTTTAGATACGCAGTATTTT	CAWSVLDTQYF
TRBV5-5	TRBD2	TRBJ2-5	.	TGTGCCAGCAGCTTGGTCTCTAGCGGGAGGGTGACCCAGTACTTC	CASSLVSSGRVTQYF
TRBV28	.	TRBJ1-5	.	TGTGCCAGCAGTTTCCGGGATACGACCCAGCATTTT	CASSFRDTTQHF
TRBV6-5	TRBD1	TRBJ1-2	.	TGTGCCAGCAGTTTCCGGGACAGGGCAGGCTATGGCTACACCTTC	CASSFRDRAGYGYTF
TRBV5-8	.	TRBJ1-6	.	TGTGCCAGCAGCCACGTCCGGAGAAGTAATTCACCCCTCCACTTT	CASSHVRRSNSPLHF
TRBV5-1	TRBD2	TRBJ2-3	.	TGCGCCAGCAGCTTCTCTAGCGGGACCAACACAGATACGCAGTATTTT	CASSFSSGTNTDTQYF
TRBV6-1	TRBD1	TRBJ2-3	.	TGTGCCAGCAGCCGCCAGGGGGCGCCGACAGATACGCAGTATTTT	CASSRQGAPTDTQYF
TRBV5-1	.	TRBJ1-2	.	TGCGCCAGCAGCGACAGGTCACAGGGAGGCTATGGCTACACCTTC	CASSDRSQGGYGYTF
TRBV19	.	TRBJ2-5	.	TGTGCCAGCGCATCAGCCGTAAAAGAGACCCAGTACTTC	CASASAVKETQYF
TRBV4-1	.	TRBJ2-3	.	TGCGCCAGCAGCTTGTCGTATCTGAGGAGCACAGATACGCAGTATTTT	CASSLSYLRSTDTQYF
TRBV6-5	.	TRBJ1-1	.	TGTGCCAGCACTCGTGGGGGGAACACTGAAGCTTTCTTT	CASTRGGNTEAFF
TRBV5-1	.	TRBJ2-6	once	TGCGCCAGCAGCATAGGACCGACCTCTGGGGCCAACGTCCTGACTTTC	CASSIGPTSGANVLTF
TRBV5-1	TRBD1	TRBJ1-1	.	TGCGCCAGCAGCCCCGGGGACAGCACGAACACTGAAGCTTTCTTT	CASSPGDSTNTEAFF
TRBV7-8	.	TRBJ1-5	.	TGTGCCAGCAGCTTAGGCCGCCAGACCAATCAGCCCCAGCATTTT	CASSLGRQTNQPQHF
TRBV5-6	.	TRBJ2-5	.	TGTGCCAGCAGCTTGGCGCAGGGACAAGAGACCCAGTACTTC	CASSLAQGQETQYF
TRBV5-6	TRBD1	TRBJ1-2	.	TGTGCCAGCAGCTTGGGAACAGGGGGCCGGGGCTATGGCTACACCTTC	CASSLGTGGRGYGYTF
TRBV19	TRBD1	TRBJ2-7	.	TGTGCCAGTAGCGAGACAGGGGCTGGCTACGAGCAGTACTTC	CASSETGAGYEQYF
TRBV27	TRBD1	TRBJ2-7	.	TGTGCCAGCAGGGACATCGGGACAGGGGACGAGCAGTACTTC	CASRDIGTGDEQYF